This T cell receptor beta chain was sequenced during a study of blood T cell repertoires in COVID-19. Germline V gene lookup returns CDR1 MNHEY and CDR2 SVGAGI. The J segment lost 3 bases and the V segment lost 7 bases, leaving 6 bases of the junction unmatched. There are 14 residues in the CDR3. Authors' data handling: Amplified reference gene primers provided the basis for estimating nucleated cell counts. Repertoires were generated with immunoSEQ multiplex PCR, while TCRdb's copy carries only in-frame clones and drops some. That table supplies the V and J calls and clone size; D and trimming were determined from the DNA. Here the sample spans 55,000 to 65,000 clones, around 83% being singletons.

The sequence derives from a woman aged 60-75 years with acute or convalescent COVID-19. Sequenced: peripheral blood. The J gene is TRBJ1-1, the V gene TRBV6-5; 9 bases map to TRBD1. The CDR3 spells CASIEGQGYTEAFF. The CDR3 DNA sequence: TGTGCCAGCATCGAGGGACAGGGCTACACTGAAGCTTTCTTT.